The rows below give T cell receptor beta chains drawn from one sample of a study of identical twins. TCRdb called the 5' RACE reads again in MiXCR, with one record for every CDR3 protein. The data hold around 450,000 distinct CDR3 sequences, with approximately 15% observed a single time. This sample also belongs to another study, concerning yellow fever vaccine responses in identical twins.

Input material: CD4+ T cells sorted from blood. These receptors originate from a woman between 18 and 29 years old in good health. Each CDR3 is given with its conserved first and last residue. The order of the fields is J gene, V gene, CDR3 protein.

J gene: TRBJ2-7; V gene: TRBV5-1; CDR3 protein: CASSFGDLPSYEQYF
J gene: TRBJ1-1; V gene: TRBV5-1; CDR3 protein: CASSLAPSGGRAEAFF
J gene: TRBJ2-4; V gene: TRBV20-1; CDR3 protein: CSARQNIGQGLAKNIQYF
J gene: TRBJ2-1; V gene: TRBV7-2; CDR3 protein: CASSSGLLRNEQFF
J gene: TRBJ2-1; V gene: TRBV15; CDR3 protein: CATSAMDRSSYNEQFF
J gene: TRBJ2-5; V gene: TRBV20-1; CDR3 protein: CSASTSGEETQYF
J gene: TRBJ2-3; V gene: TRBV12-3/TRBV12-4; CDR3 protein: CASSPGQTTDTQYF
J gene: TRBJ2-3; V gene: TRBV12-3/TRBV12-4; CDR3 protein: CASSETSGGFSDTQYF
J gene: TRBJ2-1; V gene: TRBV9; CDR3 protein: CASSVDLRTAGGDNEQFF
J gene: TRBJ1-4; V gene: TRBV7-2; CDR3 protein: CASSPSPGSSEKLFF
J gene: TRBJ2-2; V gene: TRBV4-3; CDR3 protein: CASRDYPIPGELFF
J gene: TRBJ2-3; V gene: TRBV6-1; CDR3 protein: CASSSGVPDTQYF
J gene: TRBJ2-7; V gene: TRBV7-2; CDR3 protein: CASSSGTGRSYEQYF
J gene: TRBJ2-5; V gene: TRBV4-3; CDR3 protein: CASSQDSGRVETQYF
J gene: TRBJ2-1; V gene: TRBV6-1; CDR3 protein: CASSPAGVSYNEQFF
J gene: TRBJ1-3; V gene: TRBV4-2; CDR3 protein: CASSQARKSDTIYF
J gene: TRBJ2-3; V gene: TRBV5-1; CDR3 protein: CASERAGGTDTQYF
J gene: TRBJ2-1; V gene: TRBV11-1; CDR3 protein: CASRVTGAAWNEQFF
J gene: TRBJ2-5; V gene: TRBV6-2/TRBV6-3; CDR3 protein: CASSYGSGSPETQYF
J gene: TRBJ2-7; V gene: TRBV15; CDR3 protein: CATSGTTNYEQYF
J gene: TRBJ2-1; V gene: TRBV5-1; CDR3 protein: CASTLDLNEQFF
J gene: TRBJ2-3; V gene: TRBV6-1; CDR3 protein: CASSPAATQTQYF